These 4 T cell receptor beta chains came from one sample sequenced in a study of CD8 T cells in ankylosing spondylitis. Study-wide findings and caveats: Typical of ankylosing spondylitis blood, it appeared, was a TCR beta motif of fewer than ten highly homologous variants.

TCRdb processed the 5' RACE reads anew with MiXCR; each CDR3 protein has one entry. This sample has over 400,000 distinct CDR3 sequences, with roughly a quarter found just once. Antigen specificity for these receptors is unknown. Source material: blood, either unsorted or a sorted T cell fraction (not recorded which). These receptors were taken from a male donor with ankylosing spondylitis.

This clonotype showed up just a few times. V and J are TRBV12-3 or TRBV12-4 and TRBJ1-5; D unresolved. Between the trimmed V and J ends, which lost 6 bases and 0 bases, there was a span of 15 bases. The CDR3 spans 16 residues. CDR3 amino acids: CASRPPGIYSNQPQHF. The CDR3 DNA reads TGTGCCAGCAGGCCTCCGGGAATTTATAGCAATCAGCCCCAGCATTTT.

This chain joins TRBV30 and TRBJ1-1; D possibly corresponds to TRBD1 (6 bases). Deletions cut 5 bases from V and 2 bases from J, with 12 bases between. Germline V lookup: CDR1 GTSNPN, CDR2 SVGIG (reference sequence). The CDR3 consists of 13 residues. The CDR3: CAWERGANTEAFF. As DNA, the CDR3 is TGTGCCTGGGAGCGGGGGGCCAACACTGAAGCTTTCTTT. Supplemented by reference TRBV30 and TRBJ1-1, the full variable domain reads SQTIHQWPATLVQPVGSPLSLECTVEGTSNPNLYWYRQAAGRGLQLLFYSVGIGQISSEVPQNLSASRPQDRQFILSSKKLLLSDSGFYLCAWERGANTEAFFGQGTRLTVV.

The V call is TRBV2, the J call TRBJ1-5; the match to TRBD1 covers 7 bases. Germline V gives CDR1 SNHLY, CDR2 FYNNEI. The CDR3 contains 13 residues. J was trimmed by 4 bases and V by 8 bases; bases with no gene match: 5. CDR3 sequence (DNA): TGTGCCAGCCGGGACAGAACTAATCAGCCCCAGCATTTT. Encoded protein: CASRDRTNQPQHF.

In this sample, this clonotype turned up a few times. The V call is TRBV11-2, the J call TRBJ2-2, with 10 bases that match TRBD1. Trimming cost V 6 bases and J 5 bases; bases outside gene matches: 6. The CDR3 covers 15 residues. Germline V gene lookup returns CDR1 SGHAT and CDR2 FQNNGV. This CDR3 reads CASSRDRGITGELFF. The DNA of the CDR3 is TGTGCCAGCAGTCGGGACAGGGGAATAACCGGGGAGCTGTTTTTT.